This T cell receptor beta chain was observed in a study of T-cell reconstitution after alpha-beta-depleted transplantation in children (dated by TCRdb to 2016 to 2017). Context from the whole study: T-cell immune reconstitution after TCRalphabeta/CD19-depleted allogeneic hematopoietic cell transplantation in children was quantitatively tracked in the study by means of TCR repertoire profiling.

The investigation overall reported the following: The apparently early recovery of alphabetaT-cell counts about two months after transplant reportedly depended on only several hundred rapidly expanded clones that came from non-depleted graft cells. In some patients, high TCRbeta diversity at day 60 was attributed to recipient T cells and intrathymic progenitors that had survived conditioning. Over the following months the frequencies of hyperexpanded clones went down, and after one year T-cell counts and TCRbeta diversity were mostly credited to newly produced T cells.

Library prep was done by PCR. Sequencing relied on an Illumina HiSeq 2500. TCR library preparation used molecular barcoding, with unique molecular identifiers applied to normalize quantification of the TCRbeta repertoire. TCRdb reprocessed the public reads (quality trimming at Q25 with fastp, clone calling with MiXCR) and kept in-frame beta chains. Duplicate CDR3 protein sequences are folded into a single record with the most common DNA and genes. This sample gives fewer than 1 million distinct CDR3 sequences in total; approximately 15% of them show up just once. The ten largest clonotypes hold around 5.3% of the sample. What this sample's treatment or condition label stands for: allogeneic hematopoietic cell transplantation with graft depleted of TCRalphabeta T cells and CD19 B cells. TCRalphabeta/CD19-depleted allogeneic hematopoietic cell grafts were given to the transplant recipients, all of whom were children.

As to this clonotype: It lacks a known antigen. A read error may produce the germline difference seen at one junction end.

CDR1 and CDR2 were assigned from the germline V gene as SQVTM and ANQGSEA. The CDR3 contains 14 residues, cysteine and phenylalanine counted. This entry keeps only the CDR3 DNA: 42 bases, framed from base 1. The origin of this receptor is a male patient under 18 who had a stem cell transplant for acute lymphoblastic leukemia, so the T cells may come from the graft donor. The input for sequencing was PBMCs, mostly from graft donor cells, taken 360 days after TCRalphabeta/CD19-depleted stem cell transplant. The sequence is built from TRBV29-1 and TRBJ2-7; 7 junctional bases match TRBD2. CDR3 protein: CGVVGRENSYEQYF. In nucleotides, the sequence is TGCGGCGTTGTAGGGCGGGAGAACTCCTACGAGCAGTACTTC.